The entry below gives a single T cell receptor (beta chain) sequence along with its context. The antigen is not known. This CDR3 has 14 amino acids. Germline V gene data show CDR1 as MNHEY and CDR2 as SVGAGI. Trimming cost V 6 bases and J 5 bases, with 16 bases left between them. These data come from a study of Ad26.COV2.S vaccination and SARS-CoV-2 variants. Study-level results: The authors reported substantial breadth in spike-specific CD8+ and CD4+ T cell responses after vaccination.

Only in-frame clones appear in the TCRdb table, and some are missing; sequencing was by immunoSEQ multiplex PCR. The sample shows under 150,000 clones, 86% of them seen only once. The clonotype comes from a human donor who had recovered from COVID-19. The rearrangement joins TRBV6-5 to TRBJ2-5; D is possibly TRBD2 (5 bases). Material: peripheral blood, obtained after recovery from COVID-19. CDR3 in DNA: TGTGCCAGCAGCCTCGGCAGTGGAGGCGAGACCCAGTACTTC. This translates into CASSLGSGGETQYF.